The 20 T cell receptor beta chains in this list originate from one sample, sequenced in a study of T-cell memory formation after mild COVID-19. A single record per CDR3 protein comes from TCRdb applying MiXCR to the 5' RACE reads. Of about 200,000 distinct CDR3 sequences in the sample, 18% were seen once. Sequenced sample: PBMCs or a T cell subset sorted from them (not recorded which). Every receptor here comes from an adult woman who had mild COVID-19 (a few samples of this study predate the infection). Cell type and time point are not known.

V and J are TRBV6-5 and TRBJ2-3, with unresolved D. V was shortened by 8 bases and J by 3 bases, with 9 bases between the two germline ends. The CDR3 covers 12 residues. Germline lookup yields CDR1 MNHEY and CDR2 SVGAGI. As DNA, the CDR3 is TGTGCCAGCCGGAGCAAGACAGATACGCAGTATTTT. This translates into CASRSKTDTQYF.

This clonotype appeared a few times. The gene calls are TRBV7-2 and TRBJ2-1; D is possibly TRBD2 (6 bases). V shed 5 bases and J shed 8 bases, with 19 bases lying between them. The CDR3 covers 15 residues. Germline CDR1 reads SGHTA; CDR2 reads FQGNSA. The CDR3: CASSPTGVWSDEQFF. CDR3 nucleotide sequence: TGTGCCAGCAGCCCGACGGGAGTTTGGTCTGATGAGCAGTTCTTC.

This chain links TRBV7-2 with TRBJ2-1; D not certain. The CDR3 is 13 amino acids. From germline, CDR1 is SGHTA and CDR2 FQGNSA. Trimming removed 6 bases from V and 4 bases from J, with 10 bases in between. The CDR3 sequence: CASSAQRYNEQFF. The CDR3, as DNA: TGTGCCAGCAGTGCTCAGAGATACAATGAGCAGTTCTTC. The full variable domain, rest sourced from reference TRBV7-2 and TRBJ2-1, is GAGVSQSPSNKVTEKGKDVELRCDPISGHTALYWYRQSLGQGLEFLIYFQGNSAPDKSGLPSDRFSAERTGGSVSTLTIQRTQQEDSAVYLCASSAQRYNEQFFGPGTRLTVL.

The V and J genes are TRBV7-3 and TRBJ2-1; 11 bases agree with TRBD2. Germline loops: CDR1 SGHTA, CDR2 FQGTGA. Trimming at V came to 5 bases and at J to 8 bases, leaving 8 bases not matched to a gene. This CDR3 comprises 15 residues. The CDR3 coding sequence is TGTGCCAGCAGCACCTTAGCGGGAGGGCGGCATGAGCAGTTCTTC. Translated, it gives CASSTLAGGRHEQFF. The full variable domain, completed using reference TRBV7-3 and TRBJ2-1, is GAGVSQTPSNKVTEKGKYVELRCDPISGHTALYWYRQSLGQGPEFLIYFQGTGAADDSGLPNDRFFAVRPEGSVSTLKIQRTERGDSAVYLCASSTLAGGRHEQFFGPGTRLTVL.

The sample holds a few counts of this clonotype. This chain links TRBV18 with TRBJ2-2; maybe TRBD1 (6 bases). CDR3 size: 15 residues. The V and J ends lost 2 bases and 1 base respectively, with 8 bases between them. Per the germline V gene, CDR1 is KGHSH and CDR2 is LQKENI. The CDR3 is CASSPRTVNTGELFF. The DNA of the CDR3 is TGTGCCAGCTCACCAAGGACAGTGAACACCGGGGAGCTGTTTTTT.

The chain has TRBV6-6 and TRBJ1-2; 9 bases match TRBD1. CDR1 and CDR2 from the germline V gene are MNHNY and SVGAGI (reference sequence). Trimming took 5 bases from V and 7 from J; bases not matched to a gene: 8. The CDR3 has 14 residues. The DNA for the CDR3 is TGTGCCAGCAGTAATACAGGGGGCGGCGCTGGCTACACCTTC. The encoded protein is CASSNTGGGAGYTF.

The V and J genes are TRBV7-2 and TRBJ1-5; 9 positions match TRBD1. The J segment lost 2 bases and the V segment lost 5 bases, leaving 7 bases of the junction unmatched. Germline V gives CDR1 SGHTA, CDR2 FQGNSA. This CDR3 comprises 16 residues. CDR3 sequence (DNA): TGTGCCAGCAGCGGGCCGGGACAGGGACGCAATCAGCCCCAGCATTTT. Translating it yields CASSGPGQGRNQPQHF.

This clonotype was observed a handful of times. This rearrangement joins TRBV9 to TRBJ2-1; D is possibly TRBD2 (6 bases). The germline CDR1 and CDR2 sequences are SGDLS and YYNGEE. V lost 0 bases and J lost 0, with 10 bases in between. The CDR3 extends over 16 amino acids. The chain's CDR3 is CASSVGAGSSYNEQFF. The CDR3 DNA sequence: TGTGCCAGCAGCGTAGGGGCGGGGAGCTCCTACAATGAGCAGTTCTTC. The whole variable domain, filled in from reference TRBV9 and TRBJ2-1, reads DSGVTQTPKHLITATGQRVTLRCSPRSGDLSVYWYQQSLDQGLQFLIQYYNGEERAKGNILERFSAQQFPDLHSELNLSSLELGDSALYFCASSVGAGSSYNEQFFGPGTRLTVL.

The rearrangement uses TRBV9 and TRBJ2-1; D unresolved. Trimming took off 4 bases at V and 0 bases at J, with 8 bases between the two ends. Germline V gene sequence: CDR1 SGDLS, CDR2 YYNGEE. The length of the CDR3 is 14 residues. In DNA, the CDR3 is TGTGCCAGCAGCCCGCGCGGCTCCTACAATGAGCAGTTCTTC. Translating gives CASSPRGSYNEQFF.

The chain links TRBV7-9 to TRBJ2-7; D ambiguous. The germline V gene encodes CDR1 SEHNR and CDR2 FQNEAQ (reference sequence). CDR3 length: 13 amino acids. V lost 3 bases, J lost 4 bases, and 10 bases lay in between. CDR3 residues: CASSFAAGYEQYF. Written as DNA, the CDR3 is TGTGCCAGCAGCTTCGCGGCAGGTTACGAGCAGTACTTC.

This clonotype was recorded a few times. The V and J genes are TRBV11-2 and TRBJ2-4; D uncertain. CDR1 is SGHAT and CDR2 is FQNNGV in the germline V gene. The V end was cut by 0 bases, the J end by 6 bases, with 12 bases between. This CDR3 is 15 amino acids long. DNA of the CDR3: TGTGCCAGCAGCTTAGATCAGAGAATACTAAACATTCAGTACTTC. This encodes CASSLDQRILNIQYF.

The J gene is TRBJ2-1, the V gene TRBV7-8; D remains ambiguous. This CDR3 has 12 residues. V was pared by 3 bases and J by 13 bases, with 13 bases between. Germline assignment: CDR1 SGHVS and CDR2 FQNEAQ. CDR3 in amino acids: CASSLGASRQFF. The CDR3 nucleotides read TGTGCCAGCAGCTTGGGTGCCAGCCGCCAGTTCTTC.

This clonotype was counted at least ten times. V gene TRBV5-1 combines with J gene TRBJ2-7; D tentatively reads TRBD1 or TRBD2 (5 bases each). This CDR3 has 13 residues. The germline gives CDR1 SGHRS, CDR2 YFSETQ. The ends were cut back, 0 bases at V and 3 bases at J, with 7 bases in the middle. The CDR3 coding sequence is TGCGCCAGCAGCTTGGCAGGGAGCTACGAGCAGTACTTC. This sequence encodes CASSLAGSYEQYF.

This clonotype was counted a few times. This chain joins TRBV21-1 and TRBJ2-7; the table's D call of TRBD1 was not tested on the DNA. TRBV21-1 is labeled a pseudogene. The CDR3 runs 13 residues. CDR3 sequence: CASSKDRVCEQYF. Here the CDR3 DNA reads TGTGCCAGCAGCAAGGACAGGGTTTGTGAGCAGTACTTC.

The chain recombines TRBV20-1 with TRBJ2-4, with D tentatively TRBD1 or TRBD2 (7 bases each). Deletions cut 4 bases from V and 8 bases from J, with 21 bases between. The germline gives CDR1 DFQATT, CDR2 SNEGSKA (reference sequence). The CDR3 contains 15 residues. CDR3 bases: TGCAGTGCTACCCCCGCCCCCAGGGGGGGCGACATTCAGTACTTC. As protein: CSATPAPRGGDIQYF.

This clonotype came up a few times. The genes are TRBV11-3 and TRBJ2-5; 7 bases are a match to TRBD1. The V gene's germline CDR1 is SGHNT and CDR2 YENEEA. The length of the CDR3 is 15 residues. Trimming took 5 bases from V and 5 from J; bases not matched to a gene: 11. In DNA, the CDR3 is TGTGCCAGCAGCCCATTGACAGGGAGTAGCGAGACCCAGTACTTC. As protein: CASSPLTGSSETQYF.

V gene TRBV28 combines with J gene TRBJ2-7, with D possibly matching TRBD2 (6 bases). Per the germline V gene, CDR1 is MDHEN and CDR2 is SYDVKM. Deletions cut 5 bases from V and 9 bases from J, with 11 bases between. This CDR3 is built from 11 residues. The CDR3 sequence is CASSIWDSQYF. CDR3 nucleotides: TGTGCCAGCAGTATCTGGGACTCGCAGTACTTC.

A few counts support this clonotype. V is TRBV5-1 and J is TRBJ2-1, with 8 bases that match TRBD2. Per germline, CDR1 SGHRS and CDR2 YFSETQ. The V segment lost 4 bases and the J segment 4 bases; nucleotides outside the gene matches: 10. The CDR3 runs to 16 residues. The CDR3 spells CASSTGRAGMYNEQFF. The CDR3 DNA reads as TGCGCCAGCAGCACCGGGAGGGCCGGAATGTACAATGAGCAGTTCTTC.

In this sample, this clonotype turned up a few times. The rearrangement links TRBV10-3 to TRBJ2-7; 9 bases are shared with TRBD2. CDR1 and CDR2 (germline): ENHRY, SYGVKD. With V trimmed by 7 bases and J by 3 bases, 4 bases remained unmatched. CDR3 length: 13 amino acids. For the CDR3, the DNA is TGTGCCATCAAGACTAGCGGTGACTACGAGCAGTACTTC. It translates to CAIKTSGDYEQYF.

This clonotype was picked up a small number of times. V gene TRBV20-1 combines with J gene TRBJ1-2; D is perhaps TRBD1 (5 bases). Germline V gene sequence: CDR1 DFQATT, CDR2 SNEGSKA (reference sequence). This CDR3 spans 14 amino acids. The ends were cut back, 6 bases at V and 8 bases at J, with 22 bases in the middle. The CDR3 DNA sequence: TGCAGTGCAAAGACCGCCGACAGAAGTAGCGGCTACACCTTC. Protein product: CSAKTADRSSGYTF.